Below, 15 T cell receptor beta chains from the same sample are listed, as sequenced in a study of vaccination and CD4 T cells after COVID-19. These TCRs are of unknown antigen specificity. Sequencing of the DNA from cultured CD4+ T cells was carried out with the Oncomine TCR Beta short-read assay. TCRdb reanalysed the PCR reads using MiXCR and keeps one entry per CDR3 protein. This table holds nearly 15,000 distinct CDR3 sequences, roughly 43% found once. Stated treatment: approximately nine-day PBMC culture with coronavirus spike peptide pools or control peptides (ViraFEST assay). The material sequenced was CD4+ T cells from blood, cultured in vitro. The receptors here all came from a human donor who had recovered from COVID-19.

The chain carries TRBV28 and TRBJ1-2; D remains ambiguous. V was shortened by 4 bases and J by 0 bases, with 6 bases between the two germline ends. Germline V gives CDR1 MDHEN, CDR2 SYDVKM. The CDR3 runs 13 residues. For the CDR3, the DNA is TGTGCCAGCAGTTATAGAGCTAACTATGGCTACACCTTC. This encodes CASSYRANYGYTF.

This chain joins TRBV2 and TRBJ1-5, with TRBD1 matching over 7 bases. The CDR3 is 15 amino acids. In germline, CDR1 is SNHLY, CDR2 FYNNEI. The V and J ends lost 8 bases and 5 bases, in that order; junction bases with no gene match: 12. CDR3 region: CASCQGDSTYQPQHF. The CDR3 DNA follows: TGTGCCAGCTGCCAAGGGGACAGTACCTATCAGCCCCAGCATTTT.

In DNA form, the CDR3 reads TGTGCCAGCAGGGCGGACAGAAGCTATGGCTACACCTTC. This translates into CASRADRSYGYTF. The chain has TRBV6-4 and TRBJ1-2; D possibly corresponds to TRBD1 (6 bases). CDR3 length: 13 amino acids. Germline CDR1 and CDR2: MRHNA and SNTAGT. Trimming cost V 6 bases and J 4 bases, with 12 bases left between them.

This sequence joins TRBV2 and TRBJ2-5; 8 nucleotides line up with TRBD2. Germline loops: CDR1 SNHLY, CDR2 FYNNEI. V trimming: 7 bases; J trimming: 4 bases; junction bases outside the gene matches: 5. CDR3 length: 13 residues. CDR3 residues: CASMNGGAETQYF. DNA of the CDR3: TGTGCCAGCATGAACGGGGGGGCAGAGACCCAGTACTTC.

This clonotype was observed a few times. The chain is built from TRBV11-3 and TRBJ1-1; weak D call: TRBD1 (6 bases). Trimming removed 10 bases from V and 2 bases from J, with 17 bases in between. This CDR3 contains 14 residues. Germline assignment: CDR1 SGHNT and CDR2 YENEEA. Here the CDR3 reads CATDLRGLNTEAFF. The CDR3 DNA reads as TGTGCCACGGATCTCAGGGGCCTTAACACTGAAGCTTTCTTT. The full variable domain, with the rest looked up from reference TRBV11-3 and TRBJ1-1, is EAGVVQSPRYKIIEKKQPVAFWCNPISGHNTLYWYLQNLGQGPELLIRYENEEAVDDSQLPKDRFSAERLKGVDSTLKIQPAELGDSAVYLCATDLRGLNTEAFFGQGTRLTVV.

The chain employs TRBV18 and TRBJ1-1; D remains ambiguous. Germline CDR1 is KGHSH and CDR2 is LQKENI. V lost 2 bases and J lost 5, with 12 bases in between. There are 14 residues in the CDR3. The CDR3 DNA is TGTGCCAGCTCACCAATGGGTTTGTCTACTGAAGCTTTCTTT. Translated, it gives CASSPMGLSTEAFF.

The chain couples TRBV11-1 to TRBJ2-5; a weak D match, TRBD2 (5 bases). Germline V gives CDR1 SGHAT, CDR2 FQDESV (reference sequence). This CDR3 is 14 amino acids long. Trimming left V 6 bases short and J 1 base short, with 12 bases between. CDR3 sequence reads: CASSRLAGQETQYF. The CDR3 bases are TGTGCCAGCAGTCGGCTAGCAGGCCAAGAGACCCAGTACTTC.

This clonotype has a handful of counts. The chain uses TRBV7-9 and TRBJ1-6; no clear D. CDR1 is SEHNR and CDR2 is FQNEAQ in the germline V gene (reference sequence). The CDR3 is made up of 15 amino acids. Trimming left V 1 base short and J 7 bases short, with 11 bases between. CDR3: CASSLEAGGNSPLHF. CDR3 coding DNA: TGTGCCAGCAGCTTAGAAGCGGGAGGAAATTCACCCCTCCACTTT.

This clonotype was counted between two and nine times. V usage is TRBV7-9 and J usage is TRBJ2-5, with D uncertain. The CDR3 is made up of 12 amino acids. Germline loops: CDR1 SEHNR, CDR2 FQNEAQ (reference sequence). Trimming cost V 5 bases and J 5 bases, with 9 bases left between them. DNA of the CDR3: TGTGCCAGCAGCACCAACAAGGAGACCCAGTACTTC. It yields the protein CASSTNKETQYF.

This chain uses TRBV20-1 with TRBJ2-3; TRBD1 agrees at 8 bases. Trimming took 6 bases from V and 4 from J; bases not matched to a gene: 6. The CDR3 length is 13 residues. CDR1 and CDR2 from the germline V gene are DFQATT and SNEGSKA (reference sequence). CDR3 amino acids: CSAPDRAADTQYF. The CDR3 coding sequence is TGCAGTGCCCCGGACAGGGCCGCAGATACGCAGTATTTT.

The V and J genes are TRBV7-2 and TRBJ2-7; D is possibly TRBD1 (5 bases). V was trimmed by 1 base and J by 0 bases, leaving 13 bases between them. The length of the CDR3 is 16 residues. Germline assignment: CDR1 SGHTA and CDR2 FQGNSA. DNA for the CDR3: TGTGCCAGCAGCTTAGTCGGGCAGGGCCTCTCCTACGAGCAGTACTTC. Amino acid sequence: CASSLVGQGLSYEQYF.

The chain uses TRBV18 and TRBJ2-7, with D possibly matching TRBD1 (6 bases). CDR1 is KGHSH, CDR2 LQKENI, per germline. V was shortened by 3 bases and J by 4 bases, with 16 bases between the two germline ends. This CDR3 contains 15 residues. CDR3 protein: CASSPQEQGSYEQYF. CDR3 coding DNA: TGTGCCAGCTCACCTCAGGAACAGGGATCGTACGAGCAGTACTTC.

This clonotype was seen only once. V gene TRBV5-1 combines with J gene TRBJ1-1; no clear D gene. The CDR3 totals 14 residues. Trimming pared 6 bases from V and 1 base from J, leaving 13 bases between. Germline V CDR1 and CDR2: SGHRS, YFSETQ. This CDR3 is CASKRVGGNTEAFF. For the CDR3, the DNA is TGCGCCAGCAAACGGGTCGGCGGGAACACTGAAGCTTTCTTT.

This clonotype was found a few times. The chain is built from TRBV6-5 and TRBJ1-5; D unresolved. The germline CDR1 and CDR2 sequences are MNHEY and SVGAGI. The CDR3 is 14 residues long. Trimming left V 4 bases short and J 2 bases short, with 9 bases between. The CDR3 loop reads CASSFRGGNQPQHF. The CDR3 DNA reads as TGTGCCAGCAGTTTCCGGGGAGGCAATCAGCCCCAGCATTTT.

V usage is TRBV19 and J usage is TRBJ2-5; possibly TRBD1 for D (6 bases). Trimming pared 4 bases from V and 5 bases from J, leaving 14 bases between. There are 14 residues in the CDR3. CDR1 is LNHDA and CDR2 is SQIVND in the germline V gene (reference sequence). The CDR3 protein is CASSTQGNTETQYF. The CDR3 nucleotides read TGTGCCAGTAGTACTCAGGGGAACACCGAGACCCAGTACTTC.